This paragraph reports one T cell receptor (beta chain). Antigen unknown. Sequencing was performed with immunoSEQ multiplex PCR; in TCRdb, only in-frame clones are kept and a portion is missing. The sample holds under 200,000 clones, roughly 81% seen once. CDR3 length: 15 amino acids. Per germline, CDR1 WSHSY and CDR2 SAAADI. The J segment lost 6 bases and the V segment lost 2 bases, leaving 9 bases of the junction unmatched. These data are taken from a study of cytomegalovirus exposure and HLA in healthy donors. The study's findings and limits: Most TCRs appeared rarely, but some public TCRs recurred in many donors. Overall, under 200 TCR beta chains were annotated as cytomegalovirus-associated. The finding came from a later analysis; first-cohort TCR clusters tended to co-occur in the 120 or so validation repertoires. In vitro testing confirmed a few CMV-associated chains as specific for CMV antigens.

Sequenced: PBMCs. This chain links TRBV10-2 with TRBJ2-7, with 8 nucleotides matching TRBD2. This TCR was sampled from a woman aged 25-40 years in good health and CMV-seronegative. CDR3 in DNA: TGCGCCAGCAGTGAGGAGCGGGGGCGACTTTCCGAGCAGTACTTC. Residues: CASSEERGRLSEQYF.